This T cell receptor (beta chain) was profiled in a study of T cells after yellow fever vaccination. Whole-study results and caveats: Boosting was followed by the reappearance of most primary-vaccination clones (about 96% CD4, around 86% CD8). FACS-sorted repertoires could contain abundant clonotypes contaminating from the bulk population.

Trimming took 5 bases from V and 3 from J, leaving 20 bases between them. The germline V gene has CDR1 SGHVS and CDR2 FNYEAQ. This CDR3 spans 16 amino acids. About this clonotype: Its antigen is as yet unknown.

By 5'RACE template switching, TCR cDNA was produced, with a universal primer site and UMIs added in the process. A single record per CDR3 protein comes from TCRdb applying MiXCR to the 5' RACE reads. This sample has under 600,000 distinct CDR3 sequences, with about a fifth found just once. The source of this sequence is a man between 18 and 29 years old who received the YFV17D yellow fever vaccine. V and J are TRBV7-6 and TRBJ2-7, with D hard to call. Material: PBMCs, obtained more than 20 days after the first yellow fever vaccination. The CDR3 sequence: CASSPGPGRGIYEQYF. In DNA form, the CDR3 reads TGTGCCAGCAGCCCAGGCCCCGGGCGCGGTATCTACGAGCAGTACTTC.